The 16 T cell receptor beta chains given below trace back to one sample, sequenced in a study of blood T cell repertoires in COVID-19. The data were produced by immunoSEQ multiplex PCR, yet TCRdb's version contains in-frame clones alone and is incomplete. Of over 250,000 clones in the sample, 82% are singletons; the top ten hold less than 5.5%. Sample: PBMCs or T cells enriched from blood (not recorded which). The receptors come from a middle-aged man who had been exposed to COVID-19.

The chain combines TRBV7-9 with TRBJ1-2; possible D gene TRBD1, 6 bases. With 3 bases removed from V and 3 bases from J, the gap between germline ends came to 11 bases. Germline CDR1 reads SEHNR; CDR2 reads FQNEAQ (reference sequence). The CDR3 contains 14 residues. The CDR3 nucleotides read TGTGCCAGCAGCTTGGGACAAGCTTACTATGGCTACACCTTC. Translated, it gives CASSLGQAYYGYTF.

This clone was detected many times. The CDR3 coding sequence is TGTGCCACCAGTCCGGGACAGCAAGAGACCCAGTACTTC. Translation: CATSPGQQETQYF. The V gene is TRBV24-1, the J gene TRBJ2-5; 7 bases fit TRBD1. With V trimmed by 6 bases and J by 2 bases, 2 bases remained unmatched. Per germline, CDR1 KGHDR and CDR2 SFDVKD. The CDR3 consists of 13 residues.

This sequence joins TRBV27 and TRBJ2-2; the D gene is possibly TRBD1 (5 bases). The CDR3 runs 13 residues. Germline CDR1 reads MNHEY; CDR2 reads SMNVEV (reference sequence). Trimming cost V 2 bases and J 6 bases, with 7 bases left between them. As DNA, the CDR3 is TGTGCCAGCAGTTTACAGGGTGCCGGGGAGCTGTTTTTT. The encoded protein is CASSLQGAGELFF.

This sequence joins TRBV29-1 and TRBJ1-2; 8 bases map to TRBD1. This CDR3 has 15 amino acids. CDR1 is SQVTM and CDR2 is ANQGSEA in the germline V gene. With 4 bases clipped from V and 4 bases from J, the junction kept 11 bases outside the gene matches. The CDR3 DNA is TGCAGCGTTGCCGGACAGGGAGAGTCCCCCTATGGCTACACCTTC. It encodes CSVAGQGESPYGYTF.

This chain joins TRBV10-1 and TRBJ2-2, with unresolved D. The ends were cut back, 3 bases at V and 6 bases at J, with 5 bases in the middle. There are 12 residues in the CDR3. Germline lookup yields CDR1 WNHNN and CDR2 SYGVQD (reference sequence). The CDR3 DNA follows: TGCGCCAGCAGTGACAGGCCCGGGGAGCTGTTTTTT. This codes for CASSDRPGELFF.

The chain employs TRBV7-9 and TRBJ1-2; 7 nucleotides agree with TRBD1. Trimming removed 5 bases from V and 0 bases from J; junction bases left unmatched: 3. The length of the CDR3 is 14 residues. CDR1 and CDR2 from the germline V gene are SEHNR and FQNEAQ (reference sequence). The DNA of the CDR3 is TGTGCCAGCAGCCCGGGACAGACTAACTATGGCTACACCTTC. It yields the protein CASSPGQTNYGYTF.

This chain uses TRBV30 with TRBJ2-2, with no clear D. There are 14 residues in the CDR3. Trimming removed 4 bases at V and 1 base at J, with 10 bases between. CDR1 and CDR2 from the germline V gene are GTSNPN and SVGIG (reference sequence). The CDR3 loop is CAWNSKRNTGELFF. The CDR3 DNA reads TGTGCCTGGAATAGTAAGCGGAACACCGGGGAGCTGTTTTTT.

The chain joins TRBV3-1 (or the pseudogene TRBV3-2) to TRBJ2-2; 8 bases line up with TRBD2. In germline, CDR1 is LGHDT, CDR2 YNNKEL (reference sequence). J gave up 2 bases and V 4 bases, and 6 bases lay outside the gene matches. The CDR3 sequence is 16 residues long. This CDR3 is CASSLRSGGNTGELFF. The DNA of the CDR3 is TGTGCCAGCAGCCTCCGCAGCGGGGGTAACACCGGGGAGCTGTTTTTT.

The chain uses TRBV28 and TRBJ1-1, with 9 bases identical to TRBD1. Germline lookup yields CDR1 MDHEN and CDR2 SYDVKM. The length of the CDR3 is 15 residues. V dropped 5 bases and J dropped 4; count of bases not matched to a gene: 8. The DNA for the CDR3 is TGTGCCAGCAGTCTACAACAGGGGGCGCCCACTGAAGCTTTCTTT. Residues: CASSLQQGAPTEAFF.

The chain is built from TRBV5-4 and TRBJ1-1; D might be TRBD1 (6 bases). V was clipped by 6 bases and J by 6 bases, with 9 bases between them. Per germline, CDR1 SGHNT and CDR2 YYREEE (reference sequence). The CDR3 extends over 11 amino acids. The CDR3 bases are TGTGCCAGCACCAGGGGCGCTGAAGCTTTCTTT. It is translated as CASTRGAEAFF.

This clone was observed a handful of times. This chain connects TRBV10-1 to TRBJ1-1; D not certain. This CDR3 is 16 amino acids long. Looked up from germline, CDR1 is WNHNN and CDR2 is SYGVQD (reference sequence). The V and J ends lost 2 bases and 3 bases respectively, with 16 bases between them. In nucleotides, the CDR3 is TGCGCCAGCAGTGAGCGACCCGGGGTCGGTGACACTGAAGCTTTCTTT. Its translation is CASSERPGVGDTEAFF.

The chain is built from TRBV30 and TRBJ2-3, with TRBD1 matching over 10 bases. Germline V gene sequence: CDR1 GTSNPN, CDR2 SVGIG (reference sequence). CDR3 length: 14 residues. CDR3 bases: TGTGCATACTCCGGGACAGGGGTTGGAGATACGCAGTATTTT. As protein: CAYSGTGVGDTQYF.

This chain joins TRBV28 and TRBJ1-3; the match to TRBD1 covers 11 bases. Losses at the gene ends were 4 bases for V and 6 bases for J; bases not matched to a gene: 2. The CDR3 runs 14 residues. Germline assignment: CDR1 MDHEN and CDR2 SYDVKM. The CDR3 protein is CASSSGQGANTIYF. As DNA, the CDR3 is TGTGCCAGCAGTTCCGGACAGGGGGCAAACACCATATATTTT.

At least ten counts were recorded for this clone. The chain combines TRBV10-3 with TRBJ2-7; tentative D call: TRBD1 (6 bases). Germline CDR1 ENHRY, CDR2 SYGVKD. This CDR3 contains 14 residues. The V gene lost 5 bases and the J gene lost 1 base, with 12 bases spanning the gap. The CDR3 nucleotides are TGTGCCATCAGTAACCGGGACACGTCCTACGAGCAGTACTTC. Protein product: CAISNRDTSYEQYF.

This chain joins TRBV5-6 and TRBJ2-5, with TRBD1 as a possible D gene (5 bases). The germline V and J ends were trimmed by 3 bases and 0 bases, with 18 bases remaining between them. The CDR3 consists of 17 residues. Germline V gene lookup returns CDR1 SGHDT and CDR2 YYEEEE. The CDR3 DNA reads TGTGCCAGCAGCTCCCTTTTGGGGCAGACGTACCAAGAGACCCAGTACTTC. Residues: CASSSLLGQTYQETQYF. The variable domain in full, with the rest retrieved from reference TRBV5-6 and TRBJ2-5, is DAGVTQSPTHLIKTRGQQVTLRCSPKSGHDTVSWYQQALGQGPQFIFQYYEEEERQRGNFPDRFSGHQFPNYSSELNVNALLLGDSALYLCASSSLLGQTYQETQYFGPGTRLLVL.

This clone occurred once. The V and J genes are TRBV11-2 and TRBJ2-1; TRBD2 might be the D (5 bases). Trimming removed 1 base at V and 2 bases at J, with 12 bases between. CDR1 and CDR2 (germline): SGHAT, FQNNGV. CDR3 length equals 16 residues. CDR3 amino acids: CASSLVVGKAYNEQFF. Written as DNA, the CDR3 is TGTGCCAGCAGCTTAGTGGTCGGGAAGGCCTACAATGAGCAGTTCTTC.